The rows below give T cell receptor beta chains drawn from one sample of a study of T cells expressing NK-cell markers. TCRdb reprocessed the 5' RACE reads and reports one entry per CDR3 protein, with no DNA. The sample includes a few hundred thousand distinct CDR3 sequences. The sample was blood T cells: a sorted CD56 or NKG2C T cell subset, CD4+ or CD8+ T cells, or bulk PBMC T cells (not recorded which). These receptors all stem from a man aged 18-70 years in good health. The CDR3 runs from the conserved cysteine through the conserved F or W.

j_call v_call cdr3_aa
TRBJ2-3 TRBV28 CASRETSGGAYTQYF
TRBJ2-3 TRBV7-3 CASSLRDGRGRDTQYF
TRBJ1-4 TRBV20-1 CSARDHGEKLFF
TRBJ1-5 TRBV2 CASSELQGTQPQHF
TRBJ2-4 TRBV7-3 CASSYGGVGKNIQYF
TRBJ1-2 TRBV6-1 CASNPRGSPGGGYTF
TRBJ2-1 TRBV6-5 CASSYSYSGGAWFF
TRBJ1-6 TRBV27 CASRQAASPLHF
TRBJ2-7 TRBV7-6 CASSPQVGSYEQYF
TRBJ2-1 TRBV7-9 CASSYAPPRAYNEQFF
TRBJ2-7 TRBV20-1 CSARDSHITQYF
TRBJ2-2 TRBV30 CAWKGLYVGELFF
TRBJ2-7 TRBV7-9 CASSLGMGAPSSYEQYF
TRBJ2-3 TRBV9 CASSAGPSGSTDTQYF
TRBJ2-1 TRBV6-1 CASSRGLADFYNEQFF
TRBJ2-7 TRBV12-3/TRBV12-4 CASKTGGNYEQYF
TRBJ1-6 TRBV5-1 CASSYPGDNSPLHF
TRBJ1-1 TRBV5-1 CASSKDQGVVNTEAFF
TRBJ1-1 TRBV12-3/TRBV12-4 CASTLRGYDTEAFF
TRBJ1-5 TRBV12-3/TRBV12-4 CASSLAGQPQHF
TRBJ1-2 TRBV6-5 CASSYEAGSGYTF
TRBJ2-7 TRBV28 CAAKGGGNRYEQYF
TRBJ2-1 TRBV7-9 CASSSKRSYGDNEQFF
TRBJ1-5 TRBV4-2 CASSQGRTGDQPQHF
TRBJ1-1 TRBV29-1 CSVEKGVMGTEAFF
TRBJ1-3 TRBV27 CASRWGQGARGNTIYF
TRBJ2-2 TRBV15 CATSREVAANTGELFF
TRBJ2-1 TRBV5-1 CASSWGGPSYNEQFF
TRBJ1-1 TRBV6-1 CASSVATLNTEAFF